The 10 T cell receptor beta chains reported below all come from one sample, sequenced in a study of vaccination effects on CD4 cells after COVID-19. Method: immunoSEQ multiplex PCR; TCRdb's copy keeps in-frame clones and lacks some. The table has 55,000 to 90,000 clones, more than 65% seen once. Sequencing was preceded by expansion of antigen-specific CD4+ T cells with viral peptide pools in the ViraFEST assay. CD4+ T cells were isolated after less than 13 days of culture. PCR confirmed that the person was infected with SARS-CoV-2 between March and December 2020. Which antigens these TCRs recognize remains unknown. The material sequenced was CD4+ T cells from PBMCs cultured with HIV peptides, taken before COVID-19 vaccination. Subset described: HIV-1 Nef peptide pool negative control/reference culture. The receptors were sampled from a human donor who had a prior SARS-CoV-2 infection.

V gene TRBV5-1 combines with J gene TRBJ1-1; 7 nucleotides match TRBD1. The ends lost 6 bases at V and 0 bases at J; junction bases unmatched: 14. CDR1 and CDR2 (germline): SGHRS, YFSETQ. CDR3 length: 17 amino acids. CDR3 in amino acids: CASTQASLGTVNTEAFF. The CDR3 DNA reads TGCGCCAGCACACAAGCCTCTCTCGGGACAGTGAACACTGAAGCTTTCTTT.

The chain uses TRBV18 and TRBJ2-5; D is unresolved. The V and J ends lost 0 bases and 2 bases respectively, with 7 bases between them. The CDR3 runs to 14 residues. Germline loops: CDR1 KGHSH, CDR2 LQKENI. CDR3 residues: CASSPPSDQETQYF. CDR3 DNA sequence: TGTGCCAGCTCACCACCGTCAGATCAAGAGACCCAGTACTTC.

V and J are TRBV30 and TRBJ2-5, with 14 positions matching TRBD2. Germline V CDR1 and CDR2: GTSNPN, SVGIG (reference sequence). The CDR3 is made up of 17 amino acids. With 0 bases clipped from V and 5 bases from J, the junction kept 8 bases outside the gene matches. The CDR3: CAWSVGTSGGLGETQYF. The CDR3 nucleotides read TGTGCCTGGAGTGTAGGGACTAGCGGGGGCTTGGGGGAGACCCAGTACTTC.

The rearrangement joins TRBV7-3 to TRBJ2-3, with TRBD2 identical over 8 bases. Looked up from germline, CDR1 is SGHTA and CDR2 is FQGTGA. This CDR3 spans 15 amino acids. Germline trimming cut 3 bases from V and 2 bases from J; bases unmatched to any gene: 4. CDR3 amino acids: CASSLFSGTTDTQYF. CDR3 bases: TGTGCCAGCAGCTTGTTTAGCGGGACCACAGATACGCAGTATTTT.

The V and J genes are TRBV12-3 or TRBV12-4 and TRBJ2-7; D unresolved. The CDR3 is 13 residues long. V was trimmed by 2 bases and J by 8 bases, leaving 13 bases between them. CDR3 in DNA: TGTGCCAGCAGTTTAAATCGGCCAGGTCAGCAGTACTTC. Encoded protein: CASSLNRPGQQYF.

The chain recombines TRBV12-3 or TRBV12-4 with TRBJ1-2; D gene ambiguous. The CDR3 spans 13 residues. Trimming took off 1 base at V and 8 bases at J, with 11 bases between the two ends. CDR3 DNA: TGTGCCAGCAGTTTAGAGGAAGACACCGGCTACACCTTC. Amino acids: CASSLEEDTGYTF.

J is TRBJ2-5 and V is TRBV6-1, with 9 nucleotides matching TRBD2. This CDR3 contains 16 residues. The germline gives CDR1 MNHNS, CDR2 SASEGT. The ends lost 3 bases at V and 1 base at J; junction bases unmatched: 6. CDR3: CASSDPLRGGQETQYF. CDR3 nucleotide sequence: TGTGCCAGCAGTGATCCGCTGCGGGGGGGCCAAGAGACCCAGTACTTC.

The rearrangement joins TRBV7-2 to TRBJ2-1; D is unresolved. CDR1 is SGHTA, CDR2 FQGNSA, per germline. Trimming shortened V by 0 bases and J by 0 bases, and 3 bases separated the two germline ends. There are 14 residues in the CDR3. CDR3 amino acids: CASSLASSYNEQFF. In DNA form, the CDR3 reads TGTGCCAGCAGCTTAGCCAGCTCCTACAATGAGCAGTTCTTC.

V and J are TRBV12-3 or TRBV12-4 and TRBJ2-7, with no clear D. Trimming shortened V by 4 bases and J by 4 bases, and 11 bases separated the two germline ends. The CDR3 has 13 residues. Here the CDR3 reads CASSSQIQYEQYF. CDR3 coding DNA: TGTGCCAGCAGTTCTCAAATTCAATACGAGCAGTACTTC.

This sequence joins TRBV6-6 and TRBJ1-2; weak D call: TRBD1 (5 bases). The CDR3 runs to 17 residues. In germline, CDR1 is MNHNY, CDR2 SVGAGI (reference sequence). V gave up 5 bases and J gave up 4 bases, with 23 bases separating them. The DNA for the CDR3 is TGTGCCAGCAGTCCCCAAGTGGTGGGGGATTGGGCCTATGGCTACACCTTC. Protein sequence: CASSPQVVGDWAYGYTF.